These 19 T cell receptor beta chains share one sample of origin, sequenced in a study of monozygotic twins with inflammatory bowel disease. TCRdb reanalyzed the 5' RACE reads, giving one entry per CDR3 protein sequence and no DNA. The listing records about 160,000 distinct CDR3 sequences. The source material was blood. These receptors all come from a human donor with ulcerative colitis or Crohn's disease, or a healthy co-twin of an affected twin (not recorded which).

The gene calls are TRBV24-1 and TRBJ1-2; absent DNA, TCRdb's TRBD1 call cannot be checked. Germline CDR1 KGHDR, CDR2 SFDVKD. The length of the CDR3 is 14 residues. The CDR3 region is CATSALDRNYRYTF.

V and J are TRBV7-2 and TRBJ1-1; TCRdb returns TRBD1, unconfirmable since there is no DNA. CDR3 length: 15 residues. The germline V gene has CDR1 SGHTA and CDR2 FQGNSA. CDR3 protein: CASSPLGELNTEAFF.

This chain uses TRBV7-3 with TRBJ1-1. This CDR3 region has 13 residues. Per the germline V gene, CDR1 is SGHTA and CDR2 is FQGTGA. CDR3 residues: CASSPRVGTEAFF.

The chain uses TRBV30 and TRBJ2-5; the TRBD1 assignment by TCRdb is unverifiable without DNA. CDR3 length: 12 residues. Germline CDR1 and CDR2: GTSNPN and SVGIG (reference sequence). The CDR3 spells CAWRREGETQYF.

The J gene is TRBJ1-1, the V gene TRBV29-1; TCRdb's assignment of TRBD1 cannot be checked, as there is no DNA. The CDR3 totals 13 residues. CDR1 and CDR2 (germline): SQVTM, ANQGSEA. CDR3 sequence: CSVLTARGTEAFF.

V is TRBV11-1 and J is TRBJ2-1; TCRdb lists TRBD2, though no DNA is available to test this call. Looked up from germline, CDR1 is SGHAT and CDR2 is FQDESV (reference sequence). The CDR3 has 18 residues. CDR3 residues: CASSPQMEYSGSRHEQFF.

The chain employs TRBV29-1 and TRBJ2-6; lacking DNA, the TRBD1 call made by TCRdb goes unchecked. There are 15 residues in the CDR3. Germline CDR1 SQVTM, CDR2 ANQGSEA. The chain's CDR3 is CSVEDPGSGANVLTF.

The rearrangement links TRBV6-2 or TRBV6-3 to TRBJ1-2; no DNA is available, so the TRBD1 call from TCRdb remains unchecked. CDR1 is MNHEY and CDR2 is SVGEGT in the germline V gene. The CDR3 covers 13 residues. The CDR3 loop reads CASSTSGASGYTF.

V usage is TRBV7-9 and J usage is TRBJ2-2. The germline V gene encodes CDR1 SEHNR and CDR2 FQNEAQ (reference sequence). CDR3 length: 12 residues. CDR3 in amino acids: CASSLEAGELFF. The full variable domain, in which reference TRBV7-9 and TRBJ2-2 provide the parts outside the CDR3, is DTGVSQNPRHKITKRGQNVTFRCDPISEHNRLYWYRQTLGQGPEFLTYFQNEAQLEKSRLLSDRFSAERPKGSFSTLEIQRTEQGDSAMYLCASSLEAGELFFGEGSRLTVL.

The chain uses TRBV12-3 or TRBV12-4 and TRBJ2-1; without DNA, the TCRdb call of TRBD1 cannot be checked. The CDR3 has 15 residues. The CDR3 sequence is CASSPDRGPGNEQFF.

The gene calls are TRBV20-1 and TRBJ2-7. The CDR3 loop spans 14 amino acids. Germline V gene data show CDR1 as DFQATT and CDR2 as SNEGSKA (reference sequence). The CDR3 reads CSAREDGKSYEQYF.

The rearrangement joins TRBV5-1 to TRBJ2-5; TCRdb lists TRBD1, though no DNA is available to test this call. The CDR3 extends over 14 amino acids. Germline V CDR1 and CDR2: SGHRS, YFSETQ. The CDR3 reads CASSLGQGAEDQYF.

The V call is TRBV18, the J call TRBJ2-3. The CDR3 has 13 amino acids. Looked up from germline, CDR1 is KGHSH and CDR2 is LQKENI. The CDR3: CASSAPSTDTQYF.

CDR3 loop: CASSPVGASGNEQYF. The chain recombines TRBV5-1 with TRBJ2-7; TCRdb calls TRBD2, which cannot be checked without DNA. CDR1 and CDR2 (germline): SGHRS, YFSETQ. The CDR3 has 15 residues.

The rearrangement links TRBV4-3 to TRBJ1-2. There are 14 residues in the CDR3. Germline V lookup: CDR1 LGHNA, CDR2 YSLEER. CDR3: CASSQELPSRGYTF.

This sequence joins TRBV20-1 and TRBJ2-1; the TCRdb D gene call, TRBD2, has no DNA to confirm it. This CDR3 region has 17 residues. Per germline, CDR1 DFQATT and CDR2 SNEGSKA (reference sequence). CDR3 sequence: CSAMGLAGGKKYNEQFF.

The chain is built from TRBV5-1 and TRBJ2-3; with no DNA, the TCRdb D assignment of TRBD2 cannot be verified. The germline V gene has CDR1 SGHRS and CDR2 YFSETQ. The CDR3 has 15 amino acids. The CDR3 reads CASMEILGGRDTQYF.

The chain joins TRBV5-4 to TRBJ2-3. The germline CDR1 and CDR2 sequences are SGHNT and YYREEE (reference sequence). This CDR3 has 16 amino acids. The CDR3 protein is CASSLDSLVFADTQYF.

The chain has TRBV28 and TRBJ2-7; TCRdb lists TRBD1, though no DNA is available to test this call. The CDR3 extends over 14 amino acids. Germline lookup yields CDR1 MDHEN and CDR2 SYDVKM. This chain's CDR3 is CASSQGQKLNEQYF.